The 5 T cell receptor beta chains below come from one sample, sequenced in a study of T-cell memory formation after mild COVID-19. Each CDR3 protein gets one entry after TCRdb re-called the 5' RACE reads with MiXCR. The table lists approximately 390,000 distinct CDR3 sequences, 16% of them singletons, with roughly 21% in the top ten. The material sequenced was PBMCs or a T cell subset sorted from them (not recorded which). Receptors originate from a man between 18 and 29 years old who had mild COVID-19 (a few samples of this study predate the infection). Cell type and time point are not known.

This sequence joins TRBV5-1 and TRBJ1-2; 7 bases are shared with TRBD1. The CDR3 is 14 amino acids. CDR1 SGHRS and CDR2 YFSETQ come from the germline V gene. V shed 2 bases, J shed 3 bases, and the junction held 4 bases outside the gene matches. The CDR3 DNA reads as TGCGCCAGCAGCTTCCCCGGACAGGACTATGGCTACACCTTC. Encoded protein: CASSFPGQDYGYTF.

The chain links TRBV20-1 to TRBJ1-2; possibly TRBD1 for D (5 bases). Trimming took 6 bases from V and 2 from J, leaving 16 bases between them. This CDR3 is 14 amino acids long. Per the germline V gene, CDR1 is DFQATT and CDR2 is SNEGSKA (reference sequence). The CDR3 loop reads CSATSGDRNYGYTF. The CDR3 coding sequence is TGCAGTGCAACCTCGGGGGACCGGAACTATGGCTACACCTTC.

This clonotype was seen a handful of times. The CDR3 coding sequence is TGTGCCAGCAGCAAACAGGGCCCAGGGGATACGCAGTATTTT. Its translation is CASSKQGPGDTQYF. The V and J genes are TRBV7-3 and TRBJ2-3; D may be TRBD1 (6 bases). V gave up 5 bases and J gave up 6 bases, with 15 bases separating them. Germline CDR1 and CDR2: SGHTA and FQGTGA. The CDR3 loop spans 14 amino acids.

In its sample, this clonotype was seen a few times. The chain combines TRBV20-1 with TRBJ2-6, with 10 bases aligning to TRBD2. V trimming: 5 bases; J trimming: 1 base; junction bases outside the gene matches: 14. CDR3 length: 19 residues. In germline, CDR1 is DFQATT, CDR2 SNEGSKA (reference sequence). The CDR3 reads CSALEGWSGGASGANVLTF. The DNA of the CDR3 is TGCAGTGCTCTAGAGGGCTGGAGCGGGGGGGCGTCTGGGGCCAACGTCCTGACTTTC.

V is TRBV7-9 and J is TRBJ2-1, with D possibly matching TRBD2 (6 bases). With 5 bases removed from V and 7 bases from J, the gap between germline ends came to 12 bases. The CDR3 spans 13 residues. CDR1 and CDR2 from the germline V gene are SEHNR and FQNEAQ (reference sequence). CDR3 in amino acids: CASSDRDSNEQFF. The CDR3 region has the DNA TGTGCCAGCAGCGATCGGGACTCGAATGAGCAGTTCTTC. The variable domain in full, with the rest retrieved from reference TRBV7-9 and TRBJ2-1, is DTGVSQNPRHKITKRGQNVTFRCDPISEHNRLYWYRQTLGQGPEFLTYFQNEAQLEKSRLLSDRFSAERPKGSFSTLEIQRTEQGDSAMYLCASSDRDSNEQFFGPGTRLTVL.